This T cell receptor (beta chain) was recorded in a study of early T cells in non-severe SARS-CoV-2 infection. About the study: It was bulk RNA from unsorted whole blood that was sequenced, and the chains were unpaired. Broader study findings: Matching results from VDJdb favored anti-spike CD8 responses, leaving private and CD4 specificities undetected.

Trimming cost V 7 bases and J 6 bases; bases outside gene matches: 6. The CDR3 has 12 amino acids. CDR1 is SGHAT and CDR2 is FQNNGV in the germline V gene. Individual cDNA molecules received unique molecular identifiers. TCRdb recomputed calls from the 5' RACE reads with MiXCR, one row per CDR3 protein. The sample shows tens of thousands of distinct CDR3 sequences, approximately 7.6% of them seen only once. Comments on this clonotype: Its antigen is undetermined.

Sample: whole blood. This TCR was sampled from an adult who was a healthcare worker with PCR-confirmed SARS-CoV-2 infection or an uninfected control (not recorded which). V usage is TRBV11-2 and J usage is TRBJ2-7; TRBD1 aligns across 7 bases. CDR3: CASTQTGFEQYF. The CDR3 DNA sequence: TGTGCCAGCACTCAGACAGGGTTCGAGCAGTACTTC. The variable domain in full, completed from reference TRBV11-2 and TRBJ2-7, reads EAGVAQSPRYKIIEKRQSVAFWCNPISGHATLYWYQQILGQGPKLLIQFQNNGVVDDSQLPKDRFSAERLKGVDSTLKIQPAKLEDSAVYLCASTQTGFEQYFGPGTRLTVT.